Presented here are 26 T cell receptor beta chains from one specimen sequenced in a study of blood T cells in healthy people across ages. Through a sample-barcoded 5' primer and a J-beta primer mix, a second PCR was run for roughly 7 to 12 cycles. TCRdb recomputed calls from the 5' RACE reads with MiXCR, one row per CDR3 protein. The table lists some 1.7 million distinct CDR3 sequences, roughly 27% of them singletons. The sample consisted of blood. Source of these receptors: a woman aged 25 to 39 in good health.

The CDR3 spells CSVEGAPGEQYF. As DNA, the CDR3 is TGCAGCGTTGAAGGGGCGCCGGGGGAGCAGTACTTC. This chain connects TRBV29-1 to TRBJ2-5; D perhaps matches TRBD2 (6 bases). The CDR3 totals 12 residues. Germline assignment: CDR1 SQVTM and CDR2 ANQGSEA. The ends were cut back, 1 base at V and 11 bases at J, with 14 bases in the middle. Together with reference TRBV29-1 and TRBJ2-5, the CDR3 gives the full variable domain: SAVISQKPSRDICQRGTSLTIQCQVDSQVTMMFWYRQQPGQSLTLIATANQGSEATYESGFVIDKFPISRPNLTFSTLTVSNMSPEDSSIYLCSVEGAPGEQYFGPGTRLLVL.

This clonotype occurred a few times. This rearrangement joins TRBV6-5 to TRBJ1-2, with D possibly TRBD1 on 5 matching bases. Per the germline V gene, CDR1 is MNHEY and CDR2 is SVGAGI. The length of the CDR3 is 13 residues. Trimming removed 0 bases at V and 6 bases at J, with 8 bases between. CDR3 in amino acids: CASSYSSGNGYTF. CDR3 DNA: TGTGCCAGCAGTTACTCGTCAGGGAATGGCTACACCTTC.

This clonotype was seen at least ten times. This chain uses TRBV7-3 with TRBJ2-3; D not certain. The CDR3 has 13 amino acids. Germline V lookup: CDR1 SGHTA, CDR2 FQGTGA. The germline V and J ends were trimmed by 3 bases and 4 bases, with 8 bases remaining between them. The CDR3 DNA reads TGTGCCAGCAGCTTGAACACGGCAGATACGCAGTATTTT. Amino acid sequence: CASSLNTADTQYF.

This clonotype was counted ten times or more. The chain employs TRBV6-6 and TRBJ2-5; 8 bases agree with TRBD2. This CDR3 has 14 residues. The germline CDR1 and CDR2 sequences are MNHNY and SVGAGI (reference sequence). J was trimmed by 5 bases and V by 6 bases; bases with no gene match: 8. CDR3: CASSSGGVLETQYF. For the CDR3, the DNA is TGTGCCAGCAGCTCGGGAGGGGTATTGGAGACCCAGTACTTC.

A few counts support this clonotype. The chain links TRBV12-3 or TRBV12-4 to TRBJ2-4; TRBD2 might be the D (5 bases). This CDR3 spans 16 amino acids. V lost 5 bases and J 3 bases, leaving 17 bases between the germline ends. Written as DNA, the CDR3 is TGTGCCAGCAGTCTGGGAGCTGTGTATCACAAAAACATTCAGTACTTC. This sequence encodes CASSLGAVYHKNIQYF.

Note on this clonotype: One junction end disagrees with the germline gene, perhaps due to a read error. The V and J genes are TRBV7-3 and TRBJ2-6; D not resolved. CDR1 is SGHTA and CDR2 is FQGTGA in the germline V gene. CDR3 length: 14 residues. The CDR3 region is CAGSPHSGANVLTF. In DNA, the CDR3 is TGTGCCGGCAGTCCCCATAGTGGGGCCAACGTCCTGACTTTC. The full variable domain, its missing parts supplied by reference TRBV7-3 and TRBJ2-6, is GAGVSQTPSNKVTEKGKYVELRCDPISGHTALYWYRQSLGQGPEFLIYFQGTGAADDSGLPNDRFFAVRPEGSVSTLKIQRTERGDSAVYLCAGSPHSGANVLTFGAGSRLTVL.

This clonotype was seen only once. The rearrangement joins TRBV3-1 to TRBJ2-5; no definite D call. Per the germline V gene, CDR1 is LGHDT and CDR2 is YNNKEL (reference sequence). The germline V and J ends were trimmed by 2 bases and 2 bases, with 9 bases remaining between them. CDR3 length: 14 residues. This CDR3 reads CASSQLQVQETQYF. CDR3 nucleotides: TGTGCCAGCAGCCAACTCCAGGTACAAGAGACCCAGTACTTC.

The chain combines TRBV7-9 with TRBJ2-2; no clear D. The germline V gene encodes CDR1 SEHNR and CDR2 FQNEAQ (reference sequence). This CDR3 spans 11 amino acids. Trimming removed 1 base at V and 13 bases at J, with 7 bases between. The CDR3 spells CASSLGGTLFF. In DNA, the CDR3 is TGTGCCAGCAGCTTAGGCGGTACGCTGTTTTTT. Drawing the rest from reference TRBV7-9 and TRBJ2-2, the complete variable domain is DTGVSQNPRHKITKRGQNVTFRCDPISEHNRLYWYRQTLGQGPEFLTYFQNEAQLEKSRLLSDRFSAERPKGSFSTLEIQRTEQGDSAMYLCASSLGGTLFFGEGSRLTVL.

This clonotype has just a few counts. The chain recombines TRBV12-3 or TRBV12-4 with TRBJ2-1; TRBD2 matches 12 bases. With 6 bases clipped from V and 9 bases from J, the junction kept 15 bases outside the gene matches. The CDR3 runs 17 residues. CDR3 coding DNA: TGTGCCAGCAGACCGAGACTAGCGGGGGCCGGGGGTGGTGAGCAGTTCTTC. As protein: CASRPRLAGAGGGEQFF.

The sample holds a few counts of this clonotype. The chain combines TRBV7-2 with TRBJ2-3; D tentatively fits TRBD1 or TRBD2 (5 bases each). Per germline, CDR1 SGHTA and CDR2 FQGNSA. The CDR3 runs to 15 residues. V shed 5 bases and J shed 3 bases, with 15 bases lying between them. This CDR3 is CASSQDGAWTDTQYF. In nucleotides, the CDR3 is TGTGCCAGCAGCCAGGACGGGGCATGGACAGATACGCAGTATTTT.

Comments on this clonotype: A much larger clone differs from this one at a single base, so this may be a read error. The rearrangement uses TRBV12-3 or TRBV12-4 and TRBJ2-1, with D unclear. The length of the CDR3 is 11 residues. The V and J ends lost 4 bases and 13 bases respectively, with 11 bases between them. The CDR3 reads CASSYRDIQFF. In DNA form, the CDR3 reads TGTGCCAGCAGTTACAGAGACATTCAGTTCTTC.

Only a few counts were recorded for this clonotype. V and J are TRBV5-6 and TRBJ2-1, with a weak D call TRBD1 (5 bases). Looked up from germline, CDR1 is SGHDT and CDR2 is YYEEEE. The CDR3 contains 16 residues. V lost 0 bases and J lost 2, with 12 bases in between. The CDR3 bases are TGTGCCAGCAGCTTGGATAGGGGAAATGCCTACAATGAGCAGTTCTTC. Translating gives CASSLDRGNAYNEQFF. Together with reference TRBV5-6 and TRBJ2-1, the CDR3 gives the full variable domain: DAGVTQSPTHLIKTRGQQVTLRCSPKSGHDTVSWYQQALGQGPQFIFQYYEEEERQRGNFPDRFSGHQFPNYSSELNVNALLLGDSALYLCASSLDRGNAYNEQFFGPGTRLTVL.

V gene TRBV3-1 combines with J gene TRBJ1-1; D is unclear. Trimming cost V 2 bases and J 1 base, with 8 bases left between them. The CDR3 has 14 amino acids. The V gene's germline CDR1 is LGHDT and CDR2 YNNKEL (reference sequence). The CDR3 nucleotides read TGTGCCAGCAGCCAAAGGGCAGCGAACACTGAAGCTTTCTTT. This sequence encodes CASSQRAANTEAFF.

The chain uses TRBV7-2 and TRBJ2-2; the match to TRBD2 covers 11 bases. V lost 1 base, J lost 7 bases, and 5 bases stayed unmatched. There are 16 residues in the CDR3. In germline, CDR1 is SGHTA, CDR2 FQGNSA. The CDR3 region is CASSLGASGRIGELFF. The CDR3 DNA follows: TGTGCCAGCAGCTTAGGGGCTAGCGGGAGGATCGGGGAGCTGTTTTTT.

Ten or more counts support this clonotype. This chain joins TRBV6-2 or TRBV6-3 and TRBJ2-5; 8 nucleotides match TRBD2. CDR3 length equals 14 residues. V lost 2 bases and J lost 4; bases outside the gene matches: 3. Germline lookup yields CDR1 MNHEY and CDR2 SVGEGT. The chain's CDR3 is CASSYTGTRETQYF. The CDR3, as DNA: TGTGCCAGCAGTTACACCGGGACTAGAGAGACCCAGTACTTC.

The chain joins TRBV4-3 to TRBJ1-2, with 7 bases aligning to TRBD1. In germline, CDR1 is LGHNA, CDR2 YSLEER. This CDR3 has 14 amino acids. Trimming took 2 bases from V and 2 from J; bases not matched to a gene: 2. CDR3 sequence reads: CASSQTGQNYGYTF. The DNA for the CDR3 is TGCGCCAGCAGCCAAACGGGACAGAACTATGGCTACACCTTC.

Worth noting for this clonotype: Given a much more abundant clone one base away, this may be a read error. This chain joins TRBV12-3 or TRBV12-4 and TRBJ2-6; D possibly uses TRBD1 or TRBD2 (6 bases each). This CDR3 has 14 amino acids. The CDR3 region has the DNA TGTGCCAGCAGCGCGGGACACTTGGCCAACGTCCGGACTTTC. This sequence encodes CASSAGHLANVRTF.

This clonotype was seen repeatedly, ten times or more. This chain links TRBV7-2 with TRBJ2-5; possible D gene TRBD2, 5 bases. Germline V CDR1 and CDR2: SGHTA, FQGNSA. This CDR3 is 15 amino acids long. V was shortened by 6 bases and J by 5 bases, with 19 bases between the two germline ends. The CDR3 DNA sequence: TGTGCCAGCAGTGCCGCCAGAGGGCGGATTGAGACCCAGTACTTC. As protein: CASSAARGRIETQYF.

The chain links TRBV28 to TRBJ2-1; D is possibly TRBD1 or TRBD2 (5 bases each). Trimming removed 7 bases at V and 12 bases at J, with 16 bases between. Germline values: CDR1 MDHEN, CDR2 SYDVKM. The CDR3 has 12 amino acids. The CDR3 nucleotides are TGTGCCAGCAAATCCCCTCGGGACGTGCAGTTCTTC. Amino acid sequence: CASKSPRDVQFF. Full variable domain (outside the CDR3, taken from reference TRBV28 and TRBJ2-1): DVKVTQSSRYLVKRTGEKVFLECVQDMDHENMFWYRQDPGLGLRLIYFSYDVKMKEKGDIPEGYSVSREKKERFSLILESASTNQTSMYLCASKSPRDVQFFGPGTRLTVL.

This chain joins TRBV7-2 and TRBJ2-7, with a possible D match to TRBD2 (6 bases). Per germline, CDR1 SGHTA and CDR2 FQGNSA. V dropped 11 bases and J dropped 1 base, with 12 bases sitting between them. The CDR3 totals 12 residues. The CDR3 loop is CAGLAPSYEQYF. As DNA, the CDR3 is TGTGCCGGCCTAGCGCCATCCTACGAGCAGTACTTC.

This clonotype was picked up a small number of times. The J gene is TRBJ2-3, the V gene TRBV10-3; D gene ambiguous. V gave up 6 bases and J gave up 2 bases, with 6 bases separating them. The CDR3 extends over 12 amino acids. Germline lookup yields CDR1 ENHRY and CDR2 SYGVKD. As DNA, the CDR3 is TGTGCCATCAGCCTAACCACAGATACGCAGTATTTT. Its protein is CAISLTTDTQYF.

V gene TRBV2 combines with J gene TRBJ2-3; the match to TRBD2 covers 16 bases. The CDR3 runs 16 residues. V was pared by 6 bases and J by 8 bases, with 8 bases of the junction left unmatched. Germline lookup yields CDR1 SNHLY and CDR2 FYNNEI. In DNA, the CDR3 is TGTGCCAGCAGCGGGGGACTAGCGGGAGGGCCCGGTACGCAGTATTTT. Residues: CASSGGLAGGPGTQYF.

This clonotype was seen only a few times. The V gene is TRBV6-2 or TRBV6-3, the J gene TRBJ2-3; D gene unclear. Trimming took off 5 bases at V and 1 base at J, with 13 bases between the two ends. The germline gives CDR1 MNHEY, CDR2 SVGEGT. The CDR3 has 15 amino acids. This chain's CDR3 is CASSRQASGTDTQYF. The DNA of the CDR3 is TGTGCCAGCAGTCGCCAAGCCTCTGGCACAGATACGCAGTATTTT.

The gene calls are TRBV4-1 and TRBJ2-1; 7 positions match TRBD1. The germline V gene encodes CDR1 MGHRA and CDR2 YSYEKL. The CDR3 has 15 amino acids. V was clipped by 3 bases and J by 6 bases; unmatched bases: 8. This CDR3 reads CASSQRGQNSNEQFF. For the CDR3, the DNA is TGCGCCAGCAGCCAGAGGGGGCAAAACAGCAATGAGCAGTTCTTC.

Comment on this clonotype: This may come from a read error, since a much larger clone is one base off. This chain's CDR3 is CSAGLELGSNEQYF. CDR3 DNA: TGCAGTGCCGGACTGGAGCTAGGCAGCAATGAGCAGTACTTC. The chain joins TRBV20-1 to TRBJ2-5; tentatively, D is TRBD2 (5 bases). The length of the CDR3 is 14 residues. Trimming left V 6 bases short and J 11 bases short, with 25 bases between. CDR1 is DFQATT, CDR2 SNEGSKA, per germline (reference sequence).

The rearrangement joins TRBV20-1 to TRBJ1-2, with D possibly matching TRBD1 (6 bases). Germline V gene data show CDR1 as DFQATT and CDR2 as SNEGSKA (reference sequence). The CDR3 is made up of 13 amino acids. The V end was cut by 6 bases, the J end by 6 bases, with 17 bases between. CDR3 nucleotides: TGCAGTGCCCGTAGGGGGGATGGGGATGGCTACACCTTC. As protein: CSARRGDGDGYTF.